The next 9 T cell receptor beta chains were all read from a single sample in a study of T cell responses to AZD1222 COVID-19 vaccine. The data were produced by immunoSEQ multiplex PCR, yet TCRdb's version contains in-frame clones alone and is incomplete. The sample includes 100,000 to 150,000 clones, just over 90% seen only once; the top ten take more than 6%. Sample: peripheral blood, taken on day 0 of AZD1222 vaccination. Receptors were obtained from an adult in good health.

The CDR3 sequence: CASSITLQGFYGYTF. CDR3 nucleotide sequence: TGTGCCAGCAGCATTACGCTCCAGGGGTTTTATGGCTACACCTTC. V usage is TRBV7-2 and J usage is TRBJ1-2, with a weak D call TRBD1 (6 bases). Trimming left V 5 bases short and J 5 bases short, with 18 bases between. The CDR3 sequence is 15 residues long. CDR1 is SGHTA, CDR2 FQGNSA, per germline.

The gene calls are TRBV5-1 and TRBJ2-3; 8 bases align to TRBD2. CDR1 is SGHRS and CDR2 is YFSETQ in the germline V gene. Trimming cost V 4 bases and J 2 bases; bases outside gene matches: 3. CDR3 size: 14 residues. CDR3 coding DNA: TGCGCCAGCAGCCGGGGGGGAACCACAGATACGCAGTATTTT. Protein product: CASSRGGTTDTQYF.

The chain employs TRBV5-1 and TRBJ2-7; no firm D call. Trimming removed 0 bases from V and 4 bases from J, with 8 bases in between. The CDR3 runs 13 residues. Germline V CDR1 and CDR2: SGHRS, YFSETQ. For the CDR3, the DNA is TGCGCCAGCAGCTTGGAGCCCAGGTACGAGCAGTACTTC. This encodes CASSLEPRYEQYF.

This clone appeared once. The chain couples TRBV27 to TRBJ1-1; D call uncertain. V shed 6 bases and J shed 4 bases, with 15 bases lying between them. The length of the CDR3 is 14 residues. Germline V gene lookup returns CDR1 MNHEY and CDR2 SMNVEV (reference sequence). The CDR3 spells CASSWNPGGTEAFF. In DNA, the CDR3 is TGTGCCAGCAGCTGGAACCCAGGTGGCACTGAAGCTTTCTTT.

This chain uses TRBV19 with TRBJ2-3, with D tentatively TRBD1 or TRBD2 (6 bases each). The CDR3 loop spans 14 amino acids. With 4 bases removed from V and 8 bases from J, the gap between germline ends came to 16 bases. Germline-derived CDR1 and CDR2 are LNHDA and SQIVND (reference sequence). The CDR3 nucleotides are TGTGCCAGTAGTACTTTACAGGGAGGACTTACGCAGTATTTT. This gives the protein CASSTLQGGLTQYF.

The chain joins TRBV18 to TRBJ1-2, with TRBD1 matching over 7 bases. Germline V CDR1 and CDR2: KGHSH, LQKENI. V was clipped by 2 bases and J by 2 bases; unmatched bases: 11. There are 17 residues in the CDR3. CDR3 loop: CASSPNNGGQRNYGYTF. The CDR3 DNA reads TGTGCCAGCTCACCAAACAATGGGGGACAGAGGAACTATGGCTACACCTTC.

The J gene is TRBJ2-1, the V gene TRBV9; 12 bases are a match to TRBD2. Germline values: CDR1 SGDLS, CDR2 YYNGEE. Losses at the gene ends were 0 bases for V and 7 bases for J; bases not matched to a gene: 8. The CDR3 runs to 17 residues. The CDR3 region has the DNA TGTGCCAGCAGCGTAGGGCTAGCGGGAGGGCCGTATAATGAGCAGTTCTTC. It yields the protein CASSVGLAGGPYNEQFF.

The chain combines TRBV7-2 with TRBJ2-5; 9 bases are a match to TRBD1. The CDR3 covers 15 residues. Losses at the gene ends were 6 bases for V and 7 bases for J; bases not matched to a gene: 12. Germline CDR1 reads SGHTA; CDR2 reads FQGNSA. The CDR3 DNA follows: TGTGCCAGCAGGTCAGGGACAGGGTCGGTAGGGACCCAGTACTTC. Translation: CASRSGTGSVGTQYF.

The V gene is TRBV7-8, the J gene TRBJ2-1, with unresolved D. Germline V CDR1 and CDR2: SGHVS, FQNEAQ. V lost 5 bases to trimming and J lost 7 bases, with 6 bases between them. This CDR3 has 11 residues. CDR3 in DNA: TGTGCCAGCAGCCCAGAAAATGAGCAGTTCTTC. Protein product: CASSPENEQFF.